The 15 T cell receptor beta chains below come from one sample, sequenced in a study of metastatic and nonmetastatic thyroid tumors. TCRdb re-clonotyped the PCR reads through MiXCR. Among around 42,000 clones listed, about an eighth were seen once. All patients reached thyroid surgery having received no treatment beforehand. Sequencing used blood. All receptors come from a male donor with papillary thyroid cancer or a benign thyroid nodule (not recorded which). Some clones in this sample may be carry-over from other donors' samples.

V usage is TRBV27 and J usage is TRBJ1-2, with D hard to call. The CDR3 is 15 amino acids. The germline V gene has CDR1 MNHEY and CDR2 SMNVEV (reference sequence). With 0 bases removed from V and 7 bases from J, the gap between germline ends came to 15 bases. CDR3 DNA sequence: TGTGCCAGCAGTTTATCCCCCGATCGTCCGGGTGGCTACACCTTC. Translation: CASSLSPDRPGGYTF.

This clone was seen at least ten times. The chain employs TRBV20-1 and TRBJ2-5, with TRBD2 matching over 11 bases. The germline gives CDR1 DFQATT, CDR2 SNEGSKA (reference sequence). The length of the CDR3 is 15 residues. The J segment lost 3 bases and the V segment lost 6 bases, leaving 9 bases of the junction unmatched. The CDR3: CSADQQLAGEETQYF. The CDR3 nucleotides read TGCAGTGCGGATCAGCAACTAGCGGGAGAAGAGACCCAGTACTTC.

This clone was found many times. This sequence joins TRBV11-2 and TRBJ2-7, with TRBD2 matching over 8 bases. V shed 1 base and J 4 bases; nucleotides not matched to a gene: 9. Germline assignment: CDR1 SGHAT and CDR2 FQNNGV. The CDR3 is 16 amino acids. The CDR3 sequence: CASSLGISGVLYEQYF. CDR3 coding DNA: TGTGCCAGCAGCTTAGGGATTAGCGGGGTACTATACGAGCAGTACTTC.

CDR3 DNA sequence: TGTGCCAGCAGCTTAACGGCCCGACGTGAGGGCCGTGATACCCAGTACTTC. This gives the protein CASSLTARREGRDTQYF. The gene calls are TRBV7-3 and TRBJ2-5; D is possibly TRBD2 (5 bases). Germline V gives CDR1 SGHTA, CDR2 FQGTGA. The CDR3 is made up of 17 amino acids. Trimming removed 0 bases from V and 8 bases from J, with 22 bases in between.

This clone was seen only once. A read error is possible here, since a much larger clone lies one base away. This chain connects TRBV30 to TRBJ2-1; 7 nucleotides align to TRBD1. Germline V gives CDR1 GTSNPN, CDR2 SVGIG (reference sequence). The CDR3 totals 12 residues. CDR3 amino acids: CARSLQGNEQFF. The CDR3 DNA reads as TGTGCCCGGAGTCTACAGGGGAATGAGCAGTTCTTC.

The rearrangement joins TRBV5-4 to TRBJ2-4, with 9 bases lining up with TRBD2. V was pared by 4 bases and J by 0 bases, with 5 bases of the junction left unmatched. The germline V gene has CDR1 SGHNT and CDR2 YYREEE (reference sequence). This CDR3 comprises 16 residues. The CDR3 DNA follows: TGTGCCAGCAGCCAGACTAGCGGATTAGCCAAAAACATTCAGTACTTC. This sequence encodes CASSQTSGLAKNIQYF.

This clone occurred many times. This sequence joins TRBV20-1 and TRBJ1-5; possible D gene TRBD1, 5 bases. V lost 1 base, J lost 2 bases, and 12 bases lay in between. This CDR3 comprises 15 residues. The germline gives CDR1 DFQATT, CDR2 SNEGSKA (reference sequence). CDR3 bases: TGCAGTGCTAGAGTGGGGGAGGCGGGCAATCAGCCCCAGCATTTT. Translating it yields CSARVGEAGNQPQHF.

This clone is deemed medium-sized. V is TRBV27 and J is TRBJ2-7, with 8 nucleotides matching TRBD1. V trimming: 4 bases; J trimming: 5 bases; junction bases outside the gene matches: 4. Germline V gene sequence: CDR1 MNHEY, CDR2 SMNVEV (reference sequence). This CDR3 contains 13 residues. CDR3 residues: CASSYDRGHEQYF. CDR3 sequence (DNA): TGTGCCAGCAGTTACGACAGGGGCCACGAGCAGTACTTC.

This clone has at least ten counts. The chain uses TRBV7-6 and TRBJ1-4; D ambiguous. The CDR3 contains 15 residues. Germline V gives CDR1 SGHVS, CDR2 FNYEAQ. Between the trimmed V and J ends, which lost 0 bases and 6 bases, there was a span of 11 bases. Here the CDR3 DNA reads TGTGCCAGCAGCTTAGCGGCCCGGAAAGATGAAAAACTGTTTTTT. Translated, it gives CASSLAARKDEKLFF.

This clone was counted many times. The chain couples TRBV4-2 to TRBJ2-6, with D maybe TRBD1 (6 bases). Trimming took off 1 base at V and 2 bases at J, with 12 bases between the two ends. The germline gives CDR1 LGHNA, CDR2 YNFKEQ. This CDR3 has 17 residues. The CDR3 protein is CASSQGGQVAGANVLTF. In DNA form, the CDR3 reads TGTGCCAGCAGCCAAGGGGGGCAGGTGGCTGGGGCCAACGTCCTGACTTTC.

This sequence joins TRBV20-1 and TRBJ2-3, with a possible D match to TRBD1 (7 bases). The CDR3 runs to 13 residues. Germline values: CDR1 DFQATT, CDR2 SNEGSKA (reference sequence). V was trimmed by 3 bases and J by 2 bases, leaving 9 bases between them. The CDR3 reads CSAREGATDTQYF. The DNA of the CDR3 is TGCAGTGCTAGGGAGGGGGCCACAGATACGCAGTATTTT.

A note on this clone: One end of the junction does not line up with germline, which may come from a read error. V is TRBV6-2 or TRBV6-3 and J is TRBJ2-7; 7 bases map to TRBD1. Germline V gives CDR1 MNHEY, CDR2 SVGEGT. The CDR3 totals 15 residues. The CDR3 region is CAISDSGGSLYEQYF. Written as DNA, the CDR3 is TGTGCCATCAGTGACTCAGGGGGTTCTCTGTACGAGCAGTACTTC.

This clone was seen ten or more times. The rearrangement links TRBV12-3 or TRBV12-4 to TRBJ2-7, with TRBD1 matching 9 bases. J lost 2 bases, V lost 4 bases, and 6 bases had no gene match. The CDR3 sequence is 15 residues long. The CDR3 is CASSSYRGLAYEQYF. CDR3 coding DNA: TGTGCCAGCAGTTCATACAGGGGGCTTGCCTACGAGCAGTACTTC.

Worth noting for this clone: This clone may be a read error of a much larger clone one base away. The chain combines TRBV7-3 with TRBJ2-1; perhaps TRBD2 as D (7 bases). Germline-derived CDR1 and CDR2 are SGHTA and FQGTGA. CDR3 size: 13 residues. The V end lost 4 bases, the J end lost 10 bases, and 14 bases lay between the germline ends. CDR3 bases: TGTGCCAGCAGCTCAGTGGGGGGGCAGGAGCAGTTCTTC. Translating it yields CASSSVGGQEQFF.

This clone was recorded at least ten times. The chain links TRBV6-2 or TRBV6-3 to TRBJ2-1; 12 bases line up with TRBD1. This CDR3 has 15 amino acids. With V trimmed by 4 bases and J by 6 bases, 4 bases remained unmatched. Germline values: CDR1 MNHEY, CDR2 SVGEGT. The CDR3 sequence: CASSSRDRGRNEQFF. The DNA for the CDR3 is TGTGCCAGCAGTTCGCGGGACAGGGGGCGCAATGAGCAGTTCTTC.